This TCR beta chain was captured in a study of PD-1 and CTLA-4 blockade in melanoma. The CDR3 totals 13 residues. V shed 4 bases and J 8 bases; nucleotides not matched to a gene: 5. Germline CDR1 SGHRS, CDR2 YFSETQ. Using immunoSEQ multiplex PCR, the repertoire was profiled, and TCRdb retains in-frame clones only, with some absent. The sample has about 7,200 clones; 80% are singletons. The specimen comprised CD8+ T cells from peripheral blood, sampled before anti-PD-1 treatment. The rearrangement joins TRBV5-1 to TRBJ2-1, with 8 bases fitting TRBD1. The receptor was derived from a human donor with melanoma. DNA for the CDR3: TGCGCCAGCAGCAACGCAGGGGGCCATGAGCAGTTCTTC. Protein: CASSNAGGHEQFF.